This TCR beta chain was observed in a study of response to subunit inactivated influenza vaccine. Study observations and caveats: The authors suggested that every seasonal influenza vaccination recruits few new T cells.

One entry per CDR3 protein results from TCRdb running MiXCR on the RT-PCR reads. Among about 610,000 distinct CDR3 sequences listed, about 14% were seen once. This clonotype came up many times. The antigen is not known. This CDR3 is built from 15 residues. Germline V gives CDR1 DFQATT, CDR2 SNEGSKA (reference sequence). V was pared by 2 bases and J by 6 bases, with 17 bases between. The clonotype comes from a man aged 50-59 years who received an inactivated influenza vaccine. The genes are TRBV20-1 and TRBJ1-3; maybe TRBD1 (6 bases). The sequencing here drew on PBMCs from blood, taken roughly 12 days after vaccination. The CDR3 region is CSARPTDSHPNTIYF. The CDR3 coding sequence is TGCAGTGCTAGACCAACGGACAGCCACCCAAACACCATATATTTT.